The clone carrying this TCR beta chain showed up many times. The source of the sample is a study of blood T cell repertoires in COVID-19. Overall study: Sources were T cells, B-cell-depleted T cells, or PBMCs; the material itself was cDNA or gDNA.

Original analysis: Amplification of reference gene primers provided the estimated nucleated cell counts. Assay used: immunoSEQ multiplex PCR; TCRdb lists only in-frame clones, some missing. V and J calls and clone size follow that table, whereas D and trimming were derived from the DNA. The data contain 270,000 or so clones, roughly 89% of them seen just once; the ten biggest clones take up 11%. V was clipped by 1 base and J by 6 bases, with 13 bases between them. Germline assignment: CDR1 MGHDK and CDR2 SYGVNS. The CDR3 is 15 amino acids. The V call is TRBV25-1, the J call TRBJ2-1; D possibly corresponds to TRBD1 (6 bases). The sample comprised peripheral blood. The sequence derives from a woman in her twenties or thirties with COVID-19, enrolled during active disease. CDR3: CASSEFTGRGNEQFF. CDR3 nucleotides: TGTGCCAGCAGTGAATTTACAGGCAGGGGCAATGAGCAGTTCTTC.